Listed here are 27 T cell receptor beta chains from one sample, sequenced in a study of cytomegalovirus exposure and HLA in healthy donors. With 60 Vbeta and 13 Jbeta primers, the PCR was carried out. Using immunoSEQ multiplex PCR, the repertoire was profiled, and TCRdb retains in-frame clones only, with some absent. The specimen's table records 120,000 to 150,000 clones. What was sequenced was PBMCs. Source of these receptors: a man between 40 and 49 years old in good health and CMV-seronegative.

This chain uses TRBV10-3 with TRBJ1-3; 9 bases line up with TRBD1. This CDR3 contains 13 residues. Germline V gives CDR1 ENHRY, CDR2 SYGVKD. The J segment lost 4 bases and the V segment lost 6 bases, leaving 1 base of the junction unmatched. CDR3 residues: CAISGTGGNTIYF. CDR3 nucleotide sequence: TGTGCCATCAGCGGGACAGGGGGAAACACCATATATTTT.

The gene calls are TRBV6-5 and TRBJ2-5; a weak D match, TRBD2 (5 bases). CDR3 length: 14 residues. The germline CDR1 and CDR2 sequences are MNHEY and SVGAGI. Trimming took 5 bases from V and 4 from J, leaving 14 bases between them. This chain's CDR3 is CASSTWSEGETQYF. CDR3 nucleotide sequence: TGTGCCAGCAGTACGTGGAGCGAGGGAGAGACCCAGTACTTC.

The chain has TRBV7-3 and TRBJ2-7, with D perhaps matching TRBD2 (5 bases). This CDR3 comprises 15 residues. Germline V gene lookup returns CDR1 SGHTA and CDR2 FQGTGA. Trimming took 2 bases from V and 0 from J, leaving 11 bases between them. The CDR3 DNA reads as TGTGCCAGCAGCTTAGGCTTTGGGAGCTCCTACGAGCAGTACTTC. It specifies CASSLGFGSSYEQYF.

The gene calls are TRBV28 and TRBJ2-7; 8 positions match TRBD1. The CDR3 covers 16 residues. Germline V gene data show CDR1 as MDHEN and CDR2 as SYDVKM. The V segment lost 5 bases and the J segment 5 bases; nucleotides outside the gene matches: 14. In nucleotides, the CDR3 is TGTGCCAGCAGTGTCGACCGGACAGGGAGGATCGACGAGCAGTACTTC. It is translated as CASSVDRTGRIDEQYF.

The chain carries TRBV18 and TRBJ1-2; possibly TRBD1 for D (6 bases). Germline V gene lookup returns CDR1 KGHSH and CDR2 LQKENI. The CDR3 spans 15 residues. The V and J ends lost 3 bases and 4 bases respectively, with 15 bases between them. The CDR3 DNA is TGTGCCAGCTCACCGCGGCAGGGAGGGGGCTATGGCTACACCTTC. Its translation is CASSPRQGGGYGYTF. The full variable domain, completed using reference TRBV18 and TRBJ1-2, is NAGVMQNPRHLVRRRGQEARLRCSPMKGHSHVYWYRQLPEEGLKFMVYLQKENIIDESGMPKERFSAEFPKEGPSILRIQQVVRGDSAAYFCASSPRQGGGYGYTFGSGTRLTVV.

The V and J genes are TRBV7-2 and TRBJ2-1; the match to TRBD1 covers 12 bases. J gave up 8 bases and V 2 bases, and 7 bases lay outside the gene matches. Germline V CDR1 and CDR2: SGHTA, FQGNSA. The CDR3 has 16 amino acids. The CDR3 coding sequence is TGTGCCAGCAGCTTATATGGGACAGGGGGCAAGGATGAGCAGTTCTTC. Residues: CASSLYGTGGKDEQFF.

V and J are TRBV18 and TRBJ2-1; D might be TRBD2 (6 bases). The CDR3 totals 13 residues. Trimming shortened V by 3 bases and J by 4 bases, and 7 bases separated the two germline ends. CDR1 KGHSH and CDR2 LQKENI come from the germline V gene. DNA for the CDR3: TGTGCCAGCTCACCGGGACTGTACAATGAGCAGTTCTTC. It is translated as CASSPGLYNEQFF.

The chain has TRBV7-9 and TRBJ2-3; 13 bases agree with TRBD2. The CDR3 totals 16 residues. CDR1 and CDR2 (germline): SEHNR, FQNEAQ (reference sequence). The junction had 4 bases not matched to a gene; V was cut back by 2 bases and J by 5 bases. DNA for the CDR3: TGTGCCAGCAGCTTAACGGGACTAGCGGGGAGAGATACGCAGTATTTT. Translating it yields CASSLTGLAGRDTQYF.

The V gene is TRBV18, the J gene TRBJ2-5; no definite D call. Trimming took 2 bases from V and 2 from J, leaving 9 bases between them. The V gene's germline CDR1 is KGHSH and CDR2 LQKENI. CDR3 length: 14 residues. CDR3 sequence: CASSPITDQETQYF. The CDR3 DNA is TGTGCCAGCTCACCAATCACAGATCAAGAGACCCAGTACTTC. Variable domain in full (rest from reference TRBV18 and TRBJ2-5): NAGVMQNPRHLVRRRGQEARLRCSPMKGHSHVYWYRQLPEEGLKFMVYLQKENIIDESGMPKERFSAEFPKEGPSILRIQQVVRGDSAAYFCASSPITDQETQYFGPGTRLLVL.

Comment on this clone: Additional DNA sequences in this sample encode the identical CDR3. CDR3 sequence: CASSLISGQETQYF. The CDR3 DNA reads TGTGCCAGCAGCTTAATCAGCGGTCAAGAGACCCAGTACTTC. The V gene is TRBV7-9, the J gene TRBJ2-5, with D possibly matching TRBD2 (5 bases). The V and J ends lost 2 bases and 2 bases respectively, with 9 bases between them. Germline CDR1 reads SEHNR; CDR2 reads FQNEAQ (reference sequence). CDR3 size: 14 residues.

The J gene is TRBJ2-7, the V gene TRBV10-3; D gene ambiguous. Germline CDR1 ENHRY, CDR2 SYGVKD. With 4 bases removed from V and 3 bases from J, the gap between germline ends came to 13 bases. The CDR3 loop spans 14 amino acids. This CDR3 is CAISGSPSVYEQYF. CDR3 nucleotides: TGTGCCATCAGTGGTAGCCCTAGTGTCTACGAGCAGTACTTC.

V and J are TRBV29-1 and TRBJ2-5; 7 bases match TRBD1. The germline V gene encodes CDR1 SQVTM and CDR2 ANQGSEA. Losses at the gene ends were 6 bases for V and 1 base for J; bases not matched to a gene: 2. This CDR3 comprises 12 residues. CDR3 sequence (DNA): TGCAGCGTGGGACAGTTCCAAGAGACCCAGTACTTC. This translates into CSVGQFQETQYF.

The CDR3: CASSSDSTQETQYF. The CDR3, as DNA: TGTGCCAGCAGCTCCGACAGTACACAAGAGACCCAGTACTTC. The chain uses TRBV7-9 and TRBJ2-5, with D maybe TRBD1 (5 bases). The CDR3 runs 14 residues. Germline V lookup: CDR1 SEHNR, CDR2 FQNEAQ (reference sequence). The ends were cut back, 4 bases at V and 2 bases at J, with 11 bases in the middle.

The CDR3 DNA follows: TGCGCCAGCAACAGCACGGGGCGTAAAGGGGGCCTAAACCCGCGGCGGGATCAGCCCCAGCATTTT. This translates into CASNSTGRKGGLNPRRDQPQHF. The rearrangement links TRBV10-1 to TRBJ1-5, with 7 bases identical to TRBD1. Losses at the gene ends were 7 bases for V and 5 bases for J; bases not matched to a gene: 32. This CDR3 is 22 amino acids long. Germline values: CDR1 WNHNN, CDR2 SYGVQD (reference sequence).

The V gene is TRBV7-2, the J gene TRBJ2-7; the match to TRBD2 covers 12 bases. Germline-derived CDR1 and CDR2 are SGHTA and FQGNSA. This CDR3 is built from 14 residues. V shed 1 base, J shed 9 bases, and the junction held 4 bases outside the gene matches. This chain's CDR3 is CASSLGLAGARQYF. The CDR3 bases are TGTGCCAGCAGCTTAGGACTAGCGGGGGCGCGGCAGTACTTC.

This chain uses TRBV5-6 with TRBJ2-4, with D possibly being TRBD2 (5 bases). Deletions cut 0 bases from V and 7 bases from J, with 11 bases between. This CDR3 is built from 14 residues. Looked up from germline, CDR1 is SGHDT and CDR2 is YYEEEE. The CDR3 sequence is CASSLGQPGNIQYF. The CDR3 coding sequence is TGTGCCAGCAGCTTGGGCCAACCGGGGAACATTCAGTACTTC.

V gene TRBV12-5 combines with J gene TRBJ1-1; no clear D. The CDR3 has 15 residues. V shed 5 bases and J shed 0 bases, with 13 bases lying between them. CDR1 is LGHNT and CDR2 is FRNRAP in the germline V gene. The CDR3: CASGDALVLNTEAFF. In DNA form, the CDR3 reads TGTGCTAGTGGTGATGCACTCGTACTGAACACTGAAGCTTTCTTT.

The J gene is TRBJ1-6, the V gene TRBV7-9, with 10 bases that match TRBD1. CDR1 is SEHNR and CDR2 is FQNEAQ in the germline V gene (reference sequence). The V segment lost 5 bases and the J segment 8 bases; nucleotides outside the gene matches: 6. CDR3 length: 15 amino acids. CDR3: CASSPWTGGDSPLHF. CDR3 in DNA: TGTGCCAGCAGCCCCTGGACAGGGGGGGATTCACCCCTCCACTTT. Drawing the rest from reference TRBV7-9 and TRBJ1-6, the complete variable domain is DTGVSQNPRHKITKRGQNVTFRCDPISEHNRLYWYRQTLGQGPEFLTYFQNEAQLEKSRLLSDRFSAERPKGSFSTLEIQRTEQGDSAMYLCASSPWTGGDSPLHFGNGTRLTVT.

The chain carries TRBV27 and TRBJ1-2, with a possible D match to TRBD1 (5 bases). The CDR3 contains 13 residues. CDR1 MNHEY and CDR2 SMNVEV come from the germline V gene (reference sequence). Trimming stripped 6 bases from V and 8 bases from J, with 16 bases between. DNA for the CDR3: TGTGCCAGCAGCTCGCAGGGATTAAGGGGCTACACCTTC. Protein product: CASSSQGLRGYTF.

This chain uses TRBV6-1 with TRBJ2-5, with 10 positions matching TRBD2. CDR3 size: 16 residues. CDR1 and CDR2 (germline): MNHNS, SASEGT. V lost 0 bases, J lost 6 bases, and 7 bases stayed unmatched. The CDR3 bases are TGTGCCAGCAGTGAAGCTGAGGGACTAGCGAGGAAGACCCAGTACTTC. This codes for CASSEAEGLARKTQYF.

This rearrangement joins TRBV13 to TRBJ2-2, with TRBD2 as a possible D gene (7 bases). Trimming stripped 0 bases from V and 3 bases from J, with 20 bases between. The length of the CDR3 is 19 residues. Germline V lookup: CDR1 PRHDT, CDR2 FYEKMQ (reference sequence). CDR3 bases: TGTGCCAGCAGCTTAGGAACTCACTCGGGGGGCATTTACACCGGGGAGCTGTTTTTT. As protein: CASSLGTHSGGIYTGELFF.

V is TRBV7-6 and J is TRBJ2-1; 10 bases align to TRBD2. The V gene's germline CDR1 is SGHVS and CDR2 FNYEAQ. The CDR3 sequence is 17 residues long. V shed 6 bases and J 6 bases; nucleotides not matched to a gene: 14. CDR3 sequence: CASRILAGPLGGNEQFF. DNA of the CDR3: TGTGCCAGCAGGATACTAGCGGGGCCCTTAGGGGGCAATGAGCAGTTCTTC.

V and J are TRBV6-5 and TRBJ2-3; a weak D match, TRBD1 (5 bases). The V gene's germline CDR1 is MNHEY and CDR2 SVGAGI. V was clipped by 6 bases and J by 3 bases, with 13 bases between them. This CDR3 is 14 amino acids long. The CDR3 DNA reads TGTGCCAGCAGCGACAGACCAGAAACAGATACGCAGTATTTT. Protein sequence: CASSDRPETDTQYF.

The chain carries TRBV5-1 and TRBJ2-5; 12 bases agree with TRBD1. V shed 4 bases, J shed 4 bases, and the junction held 5 bases outside the gene matches. The CDR3 is made up of 15 amino acids. Germline V CDR1 and CDR2: SGHRS, YFSETQ. This CDR3 reads CASSHGTGGLETQYF. CDR3 DNA sequence: TGCGCCAGCAGCCATGGGACAGGGGGCTTAGAGACCCAGTACTTC.

The chain recombines TRBV14 with TRBJ1-6, with D uncertain. V was trimmed by 0 bases and J by 12 bases, leaving 6 bases between them. The CDR3 runs 12 residues. From germline, CDR1 is SGHDN and CDR2 FVKESK. The chain's CDR3 is CASSQDVLPLHF. The CDR3, as DNA: TGTGCCAGCAGCCAAGATGTATTACCCCTCCACTTT.

The chain couples TRBV6-5 to TRBJ2-6; D is uncertain. The V end was cut by 4 bases, the J end by 0 bases, with 10 bases between. Germline CDR1 MNHEY, CDR2 SVGAGI. The CDR3 has 16 amino acids. Written as DNA, the CDR3 is TGTGCCAGCAGTTCAGAATCCAGCTCTGGGGCCAACGTCCTGACTTTC. It translates to CASSSESSSGANVLTF.

The chain carries TRBV7-7 and TRBJ2-5; possibly TRBD1 for D (5 bases). With 1 base removed from V and 2 bases from J, the gap between germline ends came to 11 bases. CDR1 is SSHAT and CDR2 is FNYEAQ in the germline V gene (reference sequence). CDR3 length: 15 amino acids. CDR3 residues: CASSLGTGVQETQYF. In DNA form, the CDR3 reads TGTGCCAGCAGCTTAGGTACAGGAGTTCAAGAGACCCAGTACTTC.